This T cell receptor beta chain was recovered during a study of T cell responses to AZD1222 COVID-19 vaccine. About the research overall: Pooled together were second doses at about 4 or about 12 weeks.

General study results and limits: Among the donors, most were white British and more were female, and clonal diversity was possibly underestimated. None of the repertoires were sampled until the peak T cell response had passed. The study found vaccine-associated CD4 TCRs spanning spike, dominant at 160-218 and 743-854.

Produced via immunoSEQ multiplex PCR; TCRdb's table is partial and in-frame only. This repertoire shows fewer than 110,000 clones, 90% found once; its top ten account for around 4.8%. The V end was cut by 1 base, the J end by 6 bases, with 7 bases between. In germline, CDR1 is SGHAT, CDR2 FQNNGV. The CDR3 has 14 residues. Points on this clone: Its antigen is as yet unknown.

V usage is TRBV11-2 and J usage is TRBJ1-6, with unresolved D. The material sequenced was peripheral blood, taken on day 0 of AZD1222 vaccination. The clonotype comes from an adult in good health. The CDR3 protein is CASSLGTPNSPLHF. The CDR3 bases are TGTGCCAGCAGCTTAGGGACCCCTAATTCACCCCTCCACTTT.